This T cell receptor (beta chain) was profiled in a study of blood T cell repertoires in COVID-19. About the research overall: Material from acute and convalescent COVID-19 was sourced from the United States, Italy and Spain.

This table comes from immunoSEQ multiplex PCR, and its TCRdb copy is limited to in-frame clones, with some not included. The sample comprises approximately 260,000 clones, 85% to 90% of which are singletons, and 1.5% to 2% rests with the top ten. The age range of participants was about 18 to 90 years, with residence in about 25 US areas. Membership in each cohort depended on participant-reported clinical history. Recovery among Cohort 3 donors was established by two negative PCRs, clearance, or symptom resolution. The length of the CDR3 is 12 residues. V was clipped by 8 bases and J by 4 bases, with 9 bases between them. Looked up from germline, CDR1 is MDHEN and CDR2 is SYDVKM.

The specimen was PBMCs or T cells enriched from blood (not recorded which). The TCR comes from a woman aged 60-70 years who had recovered from COVID-19. The chain joins TRBV28 to TRBJ2-1; D is undetermined. The CDR3 region is CASPSEYNEQFF. The CDR3 DNA reads TGTGCCAGCCCCAGCGAATACAATGAGCAGTTCTTC.